This T cell receptor beta chain was sequenced for a study of T cell responses to AZD1222 COVID-19 vaccine. The CDR3 sequence is 14 residues long. V lost 2 bases to trimming and J lost 10 bases; unmatched junction nucleotides: 5. From germline, CDR1 is WNHNN and CDR2 SYGVQD (reference sequence). Sequencing used immunoSEQ multiplex PCR; TCRdb keeps in-frame clones, though not all of them. In the table there are fewer than 110,000 clones, 85% to 95% of which are singletons. The chain has TRBV10-1 and TRBJ1-6; 7 bases fit TRBD1. The sequence came from an adult who received the AZD1222 COVID-19 vaccine. The sequencing used peripheral blood, collected 28 days after the second AZD1222 dose. The CDR3 spells CASSEGTANSPLHF. DNA of the CDR3: TGCGCCAGCAGTGAGGGGACAGCTAACTCACCCCTCCACTTT.